The source of this T cell receptor beta chain is a study of patients and donors after allogeneic stem cell transplantation. MiXCR, applied by TCRdb to the RT-PCR reads, yields one record per CDR3 protein. The table records 410,000 or so distinct CDR3 sequences, about a sixth of them present only once. Trimming removed 4 bases from V and 10 bases from J, with 11 bases in between. The length of the CDR3 is 11 residues. CDR1 and CDR2 (germline): SGHTA, FQGNSA. The TCR comes from a human donor who was either an allogeneic HSCT recipient or a stem cell or donor lymphocyte infusion donor (not recorded which). It is not recorded whose cells these are; they may come from a transplant donor. The V and J genes are TRBV7-2 and TRBJ2-7, with D perhaps being TRBD1 or TRBD2 (5 bases each). The sample taken for sequencing was blood, either unsorted or a sorted T cell fraction (not recorded which). Written as DNA, the CDR3 is TGTGCCAGCAGCTCCGGGGCGCGCCAGTACTTC. Its translation: CASSSGARQYF.